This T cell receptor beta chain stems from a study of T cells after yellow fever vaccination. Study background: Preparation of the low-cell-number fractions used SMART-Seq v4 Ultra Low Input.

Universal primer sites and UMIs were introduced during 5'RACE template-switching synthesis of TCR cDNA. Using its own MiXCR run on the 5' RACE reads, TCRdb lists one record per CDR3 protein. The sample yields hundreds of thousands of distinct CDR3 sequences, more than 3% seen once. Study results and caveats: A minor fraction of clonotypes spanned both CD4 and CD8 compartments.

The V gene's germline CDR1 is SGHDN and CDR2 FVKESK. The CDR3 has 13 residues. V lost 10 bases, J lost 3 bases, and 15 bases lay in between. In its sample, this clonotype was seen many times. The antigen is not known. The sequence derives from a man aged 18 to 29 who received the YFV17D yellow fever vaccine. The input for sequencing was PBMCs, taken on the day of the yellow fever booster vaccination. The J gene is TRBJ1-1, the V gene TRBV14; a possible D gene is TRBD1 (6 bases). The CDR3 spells CATGQREYTEAFF. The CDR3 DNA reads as TGTGCCACCGGACAGCGAGAGTACACTGAAGCTTTCTTT.